This is a list of T cell receptor beta chains from one sample in a study of CD8+ T cells in alopecia areata. Assay: immunoSEQ multiplex PCR; the TCRdb copy retains only in-frame clones and omits some. The data show 120,000 or so clones, about 54% seen once. The sample was CD8+ T cells sorted from blood, taken at week 4, from a patient treated with tofacitinib. The source is a human donor with alopecia areata. Each CDR3 is given with its conserved first and last residue. Each record gives: D gene, V gene, J gene, clone size, CDR3 protein, CDR3 DNA. A D gene is named only where the DNA matches it firmly. Expanded clones are given a class, and other clones once, few, many or no size at all.

D: -; V: TRBV27; J: TRBJ2-6; size: -; CDR3: CASSFINLAGANVLTF; DNA: TGTGCCAGCAGTTTTATCAACCTGGCGGGGGCCAACGTCCTGACTTTC
D: -; V: TRBV19; J: TRBJ1-1; size: -; CDR3: CASSYQGEAEAFF; DNA: TGTGCCAGTAGTTACCAGGGTGAGGCTGAAGCTTTCTTT
D: -; V: TRBV7-9; J: TRBJ1-3; size: -; CDR3: CASSHTAGVHRNTIYF; DNA: TGTGCCAGCAGCCACACGGCAGGGGTTCATCGAAACACCATATATTTT
D: -; V: TRBV27; J: TRBJ2-3; size: few; CDR3: CASSLWGILTDTQYF; DNA: TGTGCCAGCAGTTTATGGGGGATCCTCACAGATACGCAGTATTTT
D: TRBD2; V: TRBV29-1; J: TRBJ2-1; size: few; CDR3: CSVERGSSYNEQFF; DNA: TGCAGCGTTGAGCGGGGGAGCTCCTACAATGAGCAGTTCTTC
D: -; V: TRBV5-1; J: TRBJ2-3; size: -; CDR3: CASSLDFQTSTDTQYF; DNA: TGCGCCAGCAGCTTGGATTTCCAAACTAGCACAGATACGCAGTATTTT
D: -; V: TRBV30; J: TRBJ1-2; size: -; CDR3: CAWSWGNYGYTF; DNA: TGTGCCTGGAGCTGGGGCAACTATGGCTACACCTTC
D: TRBD1; V: TRBV29-1; J: TRBJ2-7; size: -; CDR3: CSGIEKGAGGATYEQYF; DNA: TGCAGCGGCATCGAGAAGGGTGCAGGGGGCGCAACCTACGAGCAGTACTTC
D: TRBD1; V: TRBV25-1; J: TRBJ2-1; size: -; CDR3: CASSRQGDEQFF; DNA: TGTGCCAGCAGCCGACAGGGGGATGAGCAGTTCTTC
D: -; V: TRBV29-1; J: TRBJ2-7; size: few; CDR3: CSVRDEGTYEQYF; DNA: TGCAGCGTCCGGGACGAAGGCACTTACGAGCAGTACTTC
D: -; V: TRBV30; J: TRBJ1-1; size: -; CDR3: CAWTGTTEAFF; DNA: TGTGCCTGGACCGGGACTACTGAAGCTTTCTTT
D: -; V: TRBV9; J: TRBJ2-2; size: -; CDR3: CASSAWNTGELFF; DNA: TGTGCCAGCAGCGCTTGGAACACCGGGGAGCTGTTTTTT
D: -; V: TRBV30; J: TRBJ1-2; size: -; CDR3: CAGYGGTNYGYTF; DNA: TGTGCCGGATATGGGGGAACTAACTATGGCTACACCTTC
D: TRBD1; V: TRBV2; J: TRBJ2-7; size: few; CDR3: CASIGTGGTYEQYF; DNA: TGTGCCAGCATCGGGACAGGGGGTACCTACGAGCAGTACTTC
D: -; V: TRBV7-6; J: TRBJ1-1; size: -; CDR3: CASSFGGLDTEAFF; DNA: TGTGCCAGCAGCTTTGGGGGGCTGGACACTGAAGCTTTCTTT
D: TRBD2; V: TRBV6-5; J: TRBJ2-2; size: -; CDR3: CAILAGGDTGELFF; DNA: TGTGCCATCCTGGCCGGGGGGGACACCGGGGAGCTGTTTTTT
D: TRBD1; V: TRBV9; J: TRBJ1-5; size: -; CDR3: CASSDGQGTGQPQHF; DNA: TGTGCCAGCAGCGATGGACAGGGGACGGGTCAGCCCCAGCATTTT
D: -; V: TRBV29-1; J: TRBJ1-2; size: -; CDR3: CSVVQGEILYTF; DNA: TGCAGCGTTGTTCAGGGCGAAATACTCTACACCTTC
D: TRBD2; V: TRBV29-1; J: TRBJ2-1; size: few; CDR3: CSVVVAGRYNEQFF; DNA: TGCAGCGTTGTTGTAGCGGGGCGCTACAATGAGCAGTTCTTC
D: TRBD2; V: TRBV7-3; J: TRBJ2-3; size: -; CDR3: CASSSTSGDTQYF; DNA: TGTGCCAGCAGCTCTACTAGCGGTGATACGCAGTATTTT
D: -; V: TRBV29-1; J: TRBJ2-7; size: -; CDR3: CSAIQDYEQYF; DNA: TGCAGCGCCATACAGGATTACGAGCAGTACTTC
D: -; V: TRBV29-1; J: TRBJ2-5; size: -; CDR3: CSVWAREGETQYF; DNA: TGCAGCGTTTGGGCCCGGGAAGGAGAGACCCAGTACTTC
D: -; V: TRBV30; J: TRBJ1-6; size: once; CDR3: CAWSEVWSSYNSPLHF; DNA: TGTGCCTGGAGTGAAGTATGGAGCTCCTATAATTCACCCCTCCACTTT
D: -; V: TRBV28; J: TRBJ1-5; size: -; CDR3: CASKNRGNSNQPQHF; DNA: TGTGCCAGCAAAAACAGAGGCAATAGCAATCAGCCCCAGCATTTT
D: -; V: TRBV5-6; J: TRBJ2-7; size: -; CDR3: CASSLESRQYF; DNA: TGTGCCAGCAGCTTGGAAAGCAGGCAGTACTTC
D: -; V: TRBV7-9; J: TRBJ1-5; size: -; CDR3: CASSPGPGQPQHF; DNA: TGTGCCAGCAGCCCAGGTCCCGGGCAGCCCCAGCATTTT
D: -; V: TRBV4-1; J: TRBJ1-2; size: few; CDR3: CASSPQQGLVYGYTF; DNA: TGCGCCAGCAGCCCGCAACAGGGTTTGGTATATGGCTACACCTTC
D: -; V: TRBV28; J: TRBJ2-3; size: few; CDR3: CASSRGSTDTQYF; DNA: TGTGCCAGCAGTCGGGGGAGCACAGATACGCAGTATTTT
D: TRBD2; V: TRBV9; J: TRBJ2-5; size: -; CDR3: CASSGGSGALQETQYF; DNA: TGTGCCAGCAGCGGGGGGAGCGGGGCGCTCCAAGAGACCCAGTACTTC
D: -; V: TRBV30; J: TRBJ2-7; size: -; CDR3: CAWSPSYEQYF; DNA: TGTGCCTGGAGTCCTTCCTACGAGCAGTACTTC
D: TRBD1; V: TRBV29-1; J: TRBJ2-1; size: -; CDR3: CSVTGTGNSNEQFF; DNA: TGCAGCGTTACCGGGACAGGTAACTCCAATGAGCAGTTCTTC
D: -; V: TRBV29-1; J: TRBJ2-5; size: -; CDR3: CSVVLGGAGGQETQYF; DNA: TGCAGCGTTGTGTTGGGCGGGGCCGGGGGCCAAGAGACCCAGTACTTC
D: TRBD1; V: TRBV29-1; J: TRBJ2-7; size: -; CDR3: CTVGQGASYEQYF; DNA: TGCACCGTCGGGCAGGGGGCTTCCTACGAGCAGTACTTC
D: -; V: TRBV30; J: TRBJ1-1; size: -; CDR3: CAWSIPDIWGTEAFF; DNA: TGTGCCTGGAGTATACCGGACATCTGGGGCACTGAAGCTTTCTTT
D: TRBD2; V: TRBV11-2; J: TRBJ2-1; size: few; CDR3: CASSDSGGLVNEQFF; DNA: TGTGCCAGCAGCGATAGCGGGGGGCTGGTCAATGAGCAGTTCTTC
D: -; V: TRBV30; J: TRBJ1-2; size: few; CDR3: CAWSVGASDYGYTF; DNA: TGTGCCTGGAGTGTAGGGGCGAGTGACTATGGCTACACCTTC
D: TRBD1; V: TRBV29-1; J: TRBJ2-3; size: few; CDR3: CSVTRQGAGDTQYF; DNA: TGCAGCGTGACCAGACAGGGGGCGGGGGATACGCAGTATTTT
D: TRBD2; V: TRBV30; J: TRBJ2-1; size: -; CDR3: CAWRWSRSTSGGQSHEQFF; DNA: TGTGCCTGGAGGTGGTCCCGGTCGACTAGCGGGGGCCAGAGCCATGAGCAGTTCTTC
D: -; V: TRBV11-2; J: TRBJ2-5; size: -; CDR3: CASSLGGAVSETQYF; DNA: TGTGCCAGCAGCTTAGGGGGCGCCGTATCAGAGACCCAGTACTTC
D: -; V: TRBV5-1; J: TRBJ2-5; size: -; CDR3: CASSLTGGEETQYF; DNA: TGCGCCAGCAGCTTGACTGGCGGGGAAGAGACCCAGTACTTC
D: -; V: TRBV30; J: TRBJ1-2; size: -; CDR3: CACIGTFYGYTF; DNA: TGTGCCTGCATAGGGACATTCTATGGCTACACCTTC
D: -; V: TRBV15; J: TRBJ2-2; size: -; CDR3: CATSRDFLENTGELFF; DNA: TGTGCCACCAGCAGAGATTTTCTAGAGAACACCGGGGAGCTGTTTTTT
D: TRBD2; V: TRBV27; J: TRBJ2-7; size: few; CDR3: CASSSTWEGPYEQYF; DNA: TGTGCCAGCAGTTCCACTTGGGAGGGTCCCTACGAGCAGTACTTC
D: -; V: TRBV11-2; J: TRBJ1-6; size: few; CDR3: CASRRGLRDSPLHF; DNA: TGTGCCAGCAGAAGGGGGTTGAGGGATTCACCCCTCCACTTT
D: TRBD1; V: TRBV4-1; J: TRBJ2-1; size: -; CDR3: CASSHLPLDRDSYNEQFF; DNA: TGCGCCAGCAGCCATCTCCCCCTGGACAGGGACTCCTACAATGAGCAGTTCTTC
D: TRBD2; V: TRBV27; J: TRBJ2-3; size: -; CDR3: CASSFLAGGTDTQYF; DNA: TGTGCCAGCAGTTTTCTAGCGGGAGGCACAGATACGCAGTATTTT
D: -; V: TRBV23-1; J: TRBJ2-7; size: -; CDR3: CASSQSRAVGSHEQYF; DNA: TGCGCCAGCAGTCAATCCCGGGCGGTAGGGTCCCACGAGCAGTACTTC
D: -; V: TRBV5-6; J: TRBJ2-1; size: -; CDR3: CASSHSGQYEQFF; DNA: TGTGCCAGCAGCCACTCAGGACAGTATGAGCAGTTCTTC
D: TRBD1; V: TRBV30; J: TRBJ1-1; size: -; CDR3: CAWSVVFGKQGWTEAFF; DNA: TGTGCCTGGAGTGTAGTATTTGGGAAACAGGGGTGGACTGAAGCTTTCTTT
D: -; V: TRBV29-1; J: TRBJ2-7; size: few; CDR3: CSVVGIGSYEQYF; DNA: TGCAGCGTTGTTGGGATCGGCTCCTACGAGCAGTACTTC
D: -; V: TRBV12-5; J: TRBJ1-2; size: -; CDR3: CASGLVTVAGVQYLSGYTF; DNA: TGTGCTAGTGGTTTGGTAACAGTTGCTGGGGTCCAATATCTAAGTGGCTACACCTTC
D: -; V: TRBV7-9; J: TRBJ2-6; size: few; CDR3: CASSTTGTSGANVLTF; DNA: TGTGCCAGCAGCACCACAGGGACCTCTGGGGCCAACGTCCTGACTTTC
D: TRBD2; V: TRBV2; J: TRBJ2-5; size: -; CDR3: CASSLGLAGWQETQYF; DNA: TGTGCCAGCAGCCTCGGACTAGCGGGGTGGCAAGAGACCCAGTACTTC
D: -; V: TRBV7-2; J: TRBJ2-5; size: -; CDR3: CASSATKETQYF; DNA: TGTGCCAGCAGCGCGACTAAGGAGACCCAGTACTTC
D: -; V: TRBV6-5; J: TRBJ2-3; size: -; CDR3: CASSYSTGDAWDTQYF; DNA: TGTGCCAGCAGTTACTCGACGGGGGACGCGTGGGATACGCAGTATTTT